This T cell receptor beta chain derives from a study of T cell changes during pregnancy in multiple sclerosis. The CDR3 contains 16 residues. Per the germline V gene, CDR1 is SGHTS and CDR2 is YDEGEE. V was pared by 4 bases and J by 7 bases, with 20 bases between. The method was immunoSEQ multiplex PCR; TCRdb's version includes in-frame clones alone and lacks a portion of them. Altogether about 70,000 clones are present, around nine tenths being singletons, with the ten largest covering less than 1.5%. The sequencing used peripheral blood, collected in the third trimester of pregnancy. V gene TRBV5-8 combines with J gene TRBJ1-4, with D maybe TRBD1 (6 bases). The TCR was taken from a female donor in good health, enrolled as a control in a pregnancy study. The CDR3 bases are TGTGCCAGCAGCCCGGGCCAGGGGATACCTCGTGAAAAACTGTTTTTT. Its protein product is CASSPGQGIPREKLFF.